One T cell receptor beta chain is described in this entry. The antigen remains unidentified. The data were taken from a study of HIV-infected patients and healthy controls. The wider study: A modest, significant CD4 rise occurred in about 85% of the 16 patients after three months of therapy.

Overall study findings and caveats: Diversity differences between study cohorts were not due to their slight age and sex differences.

Reverse transcription used 500 to 550 ng RNA and constant-region primers for alpha and beta. Using multiplexing indices, alpha and beta chain libraries were generated apart by chain-specific third strand synthesis. Each CDR3 protein is one row after TCRdb ran MiXCR on the 5' RACE reads. The sample contains about 7,900 distinct CDR3 sequences, roughly 8.1% of which appear only once. Roughly three months, about 14 weeks, into antiretroviral therapy, follow-up blood was collected. No cell fractionation was done, so the repertoire covers all unsorted peripheral blood T cells. An approximately 2.4 ml peripheral blood sample was taken for RNA. From germline, CDR1 is MNHEY and CDR2 SMNVEV (reference sequence). Trimming took 5 bases from V and 2 from J, leaving 15 bases between them. This CDR3 spans 15 amino acids.

The clonotype was recovered from an adult with HIV infection. Source: blood, taken during antiretroviral therapy. The gene calls are TRBV27 and TRBJ2-5, with D hard to call. The CDR3 DNA follows: TGTGCCAGCAGTATACGACTTGCCCCTCAAGAGACCCAGTACTTC. Its translation is CASSIRLAPQETQYF.